One and the same sample provided the 27 T cell receptor beta chains below, sequenced in a study of monozygotic twins with inflammatory bowel disease. TCRdb re-called the 5' RACE reads and shows each CDR3 protein once, DNA omitted. This sample's table has about 300,000 distinct CDR3 sequences. The source material was blood. These receptors came from a human donor with ulcerative colitis or Crohn's disease, or a healthy co-twin of an affected twin (not recorded which).

V gene TRBV7-2 combines with J gene TRBJ2-7; TCRdb picks TRBD1, but there is no DNA to check that call. The germline V gene has CDR1 SGHTA and CDR2 FQGNSA. The CDR3 length is 17 residues. The CDR3 is CASSSRGGTLSSYEQYF.

The chain is built from TRBV3-1 and TRBJ2-7; the TCRdb D gene call, TRBD1, has no DNA to confirm it. The CDR3 length is 15 residues. Germline V CDR1 and CDR2: LGHDT, YNNKEL (reference sequence). CDR3 residues: CASSQDNFGLPGVYF.

The CDR3 sequence: CASSLISLRDNEQFF. The V and J genes are TRBV5-1 and TRBJ2-1. The CDR3 runs to 15 residues. Germline loops: CDR1 SGHRS, CDR2 YFSETQ.

This chain links TRBV7-9 with TRBJ2-1; no DNA is available, so the TRBD1 call from TCRdb remains unchecked. The CDR3 runs to 14 residues. Germline assignment: CDR1 SEHNR and CDR2 FQNEAQ (reference sequence). CDR3 protein: CASSPRAEYNEQFF.

The CDR3: CASRLAVSYNEQFF. J is TRBJ2-1 and V is TRBV3-1; TCRdb gives TRBD2 as the D gene, but with no DNA this cannot be confirmed. Germline lookup yields CDR1 LGHDT and CDR2 YNNKEL (reference sequence). This CDR3 region has 14 residues.

V is TRBV4-3 and J is TRBJ2-3. Germline V gene data show CDR1 as LGHNA and CDR2 as YSLEER. The CDR3 spans 15 residues. The CDR3 is CASSQVGSRTDTQYF.

This sequence joins TRBV7-2 and TRBJ1-5. Germline V lookup: CDR1 SGHTA, CDR2 FQGNSA. This CDR3 has 12 amino acids. The CDR3 spells CASSLSVGPQHF. The whole variable domain, remainder taken from reference TRBV7-2 and TRBJ1-5, is GAGVSQSPSNKVTEKGKDVELRCDPISGHTALYWYRQSLGQGLEFLIYFQGNSAPDKSGLPSDRFSAERTGGSVSTLTIQRTQQEDSAVYLCASSLSVGPQHFGDGTRLSIL.

The chain combines TRBV7-2 with TRBJ2-3; TCRdb calls TRBD1, which cannot be checked without DNA. CDR1 is SGHTA and CDR2 is FQGNSA in the germline V gene. The CDR3 is made up of 17 amino acids. The CDR3 protein is CASSPLSTLPSTDTQYF.

The CDR3 loop is CASSVATGRGGYTF. V and J are TRBV9 and TRBJ1-2. Germline values: CDR1 SGDLS, CDR2 YYNGEE. This CDR3 has 14 amino acids. Looking up the rest from reference TRBV9 and TRBJ1-2 gives the full variable domain: DSGVTQTPKHLITATGQRVTLRCSPRSGDLSVYWYQQSLDQGLQFLIQYYNGEERAKGNILERFSAQQFPDLHSELNLSSLELGDSALYFCASSVATGRGGYTFGSGTRLTVV.

V usage is TRBV20-1 and J usage is TRBJ2-7; TCRdb indicates TRBD2, and absent DNA this call remains unverified. CDR3 length: 15 amino acids. Germline V gene lookup returns CDR1 DFQATT and CDR2 SNEGSKA (reference sequence). The CDR3 sequence: CSARVFRGKSYEQYF.

V usage is TRBV14 and J usage is TRBJ1-1; the TRBD1 assignment by TCRdb is unverifiable without DNA. The CDR3 has 19 residues. Germline V CDR1 and CDR2: SGHDN, FVKESK. The CDR3 spells CASSQPQGKKTTLNTEAFF.

This sequence joins TRBV9 and TRBJ1-2; TCRdb outputs TRBD1, but without DNA this stays unchecked. The CDR3 is 21 amino acids. Germline-derived CDR1 and CDR2 are SGDLS and YYNGEE. This CDR3 is CASSVDVGDVTGSGANYGYTF.

This rearrangement joins TRBV19 to TRBJ2-7; the D call from TCRdb, TRBD1, cannot be confirmed without DNA. There are 14 residues in the CDR3. In germline, CDR1 is LNHDA, CDR2 SQIVND (reference sequence). The CDR3 loop is CASSVARDTYEQYF.

The chain links TRBV20-1 to TRBJ2-2; TCRdb returns TRBD2, unconfirmable since there is no DNA. Per germline, CDR1 DFQATT and CDR2 SNEGSKA (reference sequence). The CDR3 spans 16 residues. CDR3 amino acids: CSAQGLAGDLSGELFF.

This rearrangement joins TRBV12-3 or TRBV12-4 to TRBJ2-5; TCRdb's assignment of TRBD2 cannot be checked, as there is no DNA. The CDR3 totals 12 residues. The CDR3 loop is CASSLGPPEEYF.

The chain is built from TRBV25-1 and TRBJ2-5; without DNA, the TCRdb call of TRBD1 cannot be checked. CDR1 is MGHDK, CDR2 SYGVNS, per germline. The CDR3 extends over 17 amino acids. CDR3 region: CASSEGGWDGKAKTQYF.

The V gene is TRBV4-2, the J gene TRBJ2-1. The CDR3 extends over 15 amino acids. Germline CDR1 LGHNA, CDR2 YNFKEQ. This chain's CDR3 is CASSQDGVPMDEQFF.

V usage is TRBV7-9 and J usage is TRBJ2-3; TCRdb calls TRBD2, which cannot be checked without DNA. This CDR3 has 14 residues. From germline, CDR1 is SEHNR and CDR2 FQNEAQ (reference sequence). CDR3: CASGTSGGSDTQYF. The full variable domain, completed using reference TRBV7-9 and TRBJ2-3, is DTGVSQNPRHKITKRGQNVTFRCDPISEHNRLYWYRQTLGQGPEFLTYFQNEAQLEKSRLLSDRFSAERPKGSFSTLEIQRTEQGDSAMYLCASGTSGGSDTQYFGPGTRLTVL.

V usage is TRBV7-2 and J usage is TRBJ2-3; TCRdb's D call of TRBD1 is untestable without DNA. CDR1 SGHTA and CDR2 FQGNSA come from the germline V gene. The length of the CDR3 is 15 residues. Here the CDR3 reads CASSPRVGGTDTQYF.

This chain uses TRBV5-4 with TRBJ2-7; the D call of TRBD1 rests on TCRdb alone, since no DNA is present to check it. The CDR3 has 15 amino acids. Germline values: CDR1 SGHNT, CDR2 YYREEE (reference sequence). The CDR3 here is CASTSGGGGSYEQYF.

The chain recombines TRBV4-1 with TRBJ2-4; TCRdb gives TRBD1 as the D gene, but with no DNA this cannot be confirmed. CDR1 MGHRA and CDR2 YSYEKL come from the germline V gene. The CDR3 is 13 residues long. CDR3 sequence: CASSKGQGDIQYF.

The chain uses TRBV18 and TRBJ2-4; the TCRdb D gene call, TRBD1, has no DNA to confirm it. From germline, CDR1 is KGHSH and CDR2 LQKENI. The CDR3 has 16 residues. CDR3 sequence reads: CASSPDRILAKNIQYF.

The J gene is TRBJ2-2, the V gene TRBV5-1. Germline V gene data show CDR1 as SGHRS and CDR2 as YFSETQ. This CDR3 spans 15 amino acids. CDR3 sequence reads: CASTQGVTNTGELFF.

The chain links TRBV6-5 to TRBJ1-2; TCRdb selects TRBD1, and the lack of DNA leaves this call unchecked. The V gene's germline CDR1 is MNHEY and CDR2 SVGAGI. CDR3 length: 16 amino acids. This CDR3 reads CASSYSGPGTAPGYTF.

The V gene is TRBV27, the J gene TRBJ1-2; TCRdb proposes TRBD1, but this gene call is untestable without DNA. This CDR3 spans 16 amino acids. Germline V gene lookup returns CDR1 MNHEY and CDR2 SMNVEV (reference sequence). This chain's CDR3 is CASSRQGPKANYGYTF.

The chain employs TRBV5-1 and TRBJ2-1; the TCRdb call, TRBD2, lacks DNA for checking. CDR1 SGHRS and CDR2 YFSETQ come from the germline V gene. The CDR3 is 18 residues long. CDR3 sequence: CASSWTSGRASVYNEQFF.

The chain employs TRBV5-1 and TRBJ2-7; the D call from TCRdb, TRBD1, cannot be confirmed without DNA. The germline V gene has CDR1 SGHRS and CDR2 YFSETQ. The CDR3 spans 14 residues. The CDR3: CASSLGQGRGEQYF.